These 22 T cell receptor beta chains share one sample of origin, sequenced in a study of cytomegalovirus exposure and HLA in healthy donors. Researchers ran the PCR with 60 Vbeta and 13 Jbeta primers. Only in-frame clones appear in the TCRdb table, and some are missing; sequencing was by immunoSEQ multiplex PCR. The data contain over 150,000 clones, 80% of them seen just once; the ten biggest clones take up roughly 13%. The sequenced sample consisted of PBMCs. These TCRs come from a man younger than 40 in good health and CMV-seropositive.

CDR3 sequence: CASSLDRANEKLFF. CDR3 DNA: TGTGCCAGCAGCCTGGACAGGGCTAATGAAAAACTGTTTTTT. V gene TRBV5-4 combines with J gene TRBJ1-4; 8 bases are shared with TRBD1. The junction had 2 bases not matched to a gene; V was cut back by 4 bases and J by 3 bases. Germline V gene data show CDR1 as SGHNT and CDR2 as YYREEE (reference sequence). The CDR3 sequence is 14 residues long.

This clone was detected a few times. For the CDR3, the DNA is TGTGCCAGCAGCGTAGAAGCTGTCACAGATACGCAGTATTTT. Protein sequence: CASSVEAVTDTQYF. The chain links TRBV9 to TRBJ2-3, with D hard to call. Germline lookup yields CDR1 SGDLS and CDR2 YYNGEE. Trimming cost V 0 bases and J 2 bases, with 7 bases left between them. The CDR3 sequence is 14 residues long.

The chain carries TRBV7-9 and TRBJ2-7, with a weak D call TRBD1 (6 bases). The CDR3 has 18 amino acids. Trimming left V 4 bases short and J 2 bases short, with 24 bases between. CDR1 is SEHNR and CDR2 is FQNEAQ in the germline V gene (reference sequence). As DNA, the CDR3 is TGTGCCAGCAGCTCAAGTAATTGGGACCGGGACACCACCTACGAGCAGTACTTC. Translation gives CASSSSNWDRDTTYEQYF.

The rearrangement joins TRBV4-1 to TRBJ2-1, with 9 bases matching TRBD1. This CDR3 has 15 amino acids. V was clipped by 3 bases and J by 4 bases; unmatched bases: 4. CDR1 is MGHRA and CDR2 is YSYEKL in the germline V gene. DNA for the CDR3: TGCGCCAGCAGCCAGGGACAGGGCGCGTACAATGAGCAGTTCTTC. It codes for CASSQGQGAYNEQFF.

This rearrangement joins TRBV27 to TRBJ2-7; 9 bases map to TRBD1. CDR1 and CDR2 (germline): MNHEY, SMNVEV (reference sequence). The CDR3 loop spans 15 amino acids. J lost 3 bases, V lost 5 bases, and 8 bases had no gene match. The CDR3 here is CASSLGTGSYYEQYF. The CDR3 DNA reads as TGTGCCAGCAGTCTAGGGACAGGGAGTTACTACGAGCAGTACTTC.

The CDR3 protein is CASSYNLQGGSGEQYF. The CDR3 DNA sequence: TGTGCCAGCAGCTACAATTTACAGGGTGGGTCGGGCGAGCAGTACTTC. The chain couples TRBV7-9 to TRBJ2-7, with D possibly TRBD1 on 6 matching bases. Germline V gene lookup returns CDR1 SEHNR and CDR2 FQNEAQ (reference sequence). The CDR3 consists of 16 residues. Trimming removed 4 bases from V and 6 bases from J, with 22 bases in between.

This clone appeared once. The CDR3 region is CASSLAGDHNEQFF. CDR3 nucleotide sequence: TGTGCCAGCTCACTAGCGGGAGACCACAATGAGCAGTTCTTC. The chain combines TRBV7-3 with TRBJ2-1, with TRBD2 identical over 11 bases. Germline V lookup: CDR1 SGHTA, CDR2 FQGTGA. After removal of 8 bases from V and 5 bases from J, the junction contained 5 bases not matched to a gene. The CDR3 sequence is 14 residues long.

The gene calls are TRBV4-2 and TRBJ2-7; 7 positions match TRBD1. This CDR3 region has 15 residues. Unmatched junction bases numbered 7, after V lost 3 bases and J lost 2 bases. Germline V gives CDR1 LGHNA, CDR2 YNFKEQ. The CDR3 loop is CASSQDPGTAYEQYF. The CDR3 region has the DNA TGTGCCAGCAGCCAGGACCCAGGGACAGCCTACGAGCAGTACTTC.

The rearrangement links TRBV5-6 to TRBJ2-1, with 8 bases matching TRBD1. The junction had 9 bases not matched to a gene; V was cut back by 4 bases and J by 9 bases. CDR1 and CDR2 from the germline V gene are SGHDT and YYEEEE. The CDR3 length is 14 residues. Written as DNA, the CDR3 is TGTGCCAGCAGCGGAGACAGGGGCCCGGGTGAGCAGTTCTTC. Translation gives CASSGDRGPGEQFF.

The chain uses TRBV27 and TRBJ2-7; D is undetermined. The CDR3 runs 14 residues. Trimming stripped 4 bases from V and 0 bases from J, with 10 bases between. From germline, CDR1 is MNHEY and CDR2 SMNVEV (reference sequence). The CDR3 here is CASSSHDNSYEQYF. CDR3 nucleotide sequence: TGTGCCAGCAGTTCCCACGACAACTCCTACGAGCAGTACTTC.

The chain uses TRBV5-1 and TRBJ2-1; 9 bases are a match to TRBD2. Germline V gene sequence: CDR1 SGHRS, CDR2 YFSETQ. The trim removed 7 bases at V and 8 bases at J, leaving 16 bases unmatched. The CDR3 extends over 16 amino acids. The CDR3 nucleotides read TGCGCCAGCTCCTCGGGCGGCGGGAGGGCCAGCGATGAGCAGTTCTTC. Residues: CASSSGGGRASDEQFF.

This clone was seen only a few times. CDR3 coding DNA: TGTGCCAGCAGCCCGGCCGGGACTAAAACCTACGAGCAGTACTTC. It specifies CASSPAGTKTYEQYF. The chain links TRBV28 to TRBJ2-7; 7 nucleotides match TRBD2. This CDR3 comprises 15 residues. J gave up 2 bases and V 6 bases, and 10 bases lay outside the gene matches. CDR1 and CDR2 (germline): MDHEN, SYDVKM.

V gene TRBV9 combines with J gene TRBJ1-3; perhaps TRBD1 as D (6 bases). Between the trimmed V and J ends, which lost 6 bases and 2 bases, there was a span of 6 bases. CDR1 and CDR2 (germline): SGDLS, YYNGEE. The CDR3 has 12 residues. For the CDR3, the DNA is TGTGCCAGCAAGGGGGCTGGAAACACCATATATTTT. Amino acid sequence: CASKGAGNTIYF.

The CDR3 here is CASSSGLLHNEQFF. The CDR3 nucleotides read TGTGCCAGCAGCTCGGGTTTACTCCACAATGAGCAGTTCTTC. This sequence joins TRBV7-9 and TRBJ2-1; D is unclear. This CDR3 contains 14 residues. V lost 4 bases and J 5 bases, leaving 12 bases between the germline ends. CDR1 is SEHNR, CDR2 FQNEAQ, per germline (reference sequence).

The CDR3 region has the DNA TGTGCCAGCAGCGTAGGGGGATCTAGCGGAGCCTACGAGCAGTACTTC. Translated: CASSVGGSSGAYEQYF. The chain couples TRBV9 to TRBJ2-7; 7 nucleotides align to TRBD2. The CDR3 length is 16 residues. Germline assignment: CDR1 SGDLS and CDR2 YYNGEE. V shed 0 bases and J 2 bases; nucleotides not matched to a gene: 8.

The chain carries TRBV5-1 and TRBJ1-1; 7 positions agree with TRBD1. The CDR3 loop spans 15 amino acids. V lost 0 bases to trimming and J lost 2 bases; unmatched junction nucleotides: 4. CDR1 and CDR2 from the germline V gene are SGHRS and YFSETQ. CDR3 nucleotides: TGCGCCAGCAGCTTGGCCGGGACAGATAACACTGAAGCTTTCTTT. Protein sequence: CASSLAGTDNTEAFF.

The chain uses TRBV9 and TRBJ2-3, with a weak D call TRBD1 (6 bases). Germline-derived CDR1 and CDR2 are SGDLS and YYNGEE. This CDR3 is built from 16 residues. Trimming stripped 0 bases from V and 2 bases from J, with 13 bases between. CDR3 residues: CASSVGDTFSTDTQYF. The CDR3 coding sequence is TGTGCCAGCAGCGTAGGGGACACGTTCTCCACAGATACGCAGTATTTT.

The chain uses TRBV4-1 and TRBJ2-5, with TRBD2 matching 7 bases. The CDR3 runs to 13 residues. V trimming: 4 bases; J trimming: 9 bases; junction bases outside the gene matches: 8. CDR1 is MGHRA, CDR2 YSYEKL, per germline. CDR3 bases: TGCGCCAGCAGCCTTCGGGGGGAGGCGGCCCAGTACTTC. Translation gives CASSLRGEAAQYF.

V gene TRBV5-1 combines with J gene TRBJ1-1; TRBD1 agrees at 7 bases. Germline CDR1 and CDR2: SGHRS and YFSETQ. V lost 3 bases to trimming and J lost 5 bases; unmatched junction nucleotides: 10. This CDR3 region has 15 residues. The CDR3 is CASSSDRDLDTEAFF. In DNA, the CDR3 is TGCGCCAGCAGCTCAGACAGGGATTTAGATACTGAAGCTTTCTTT.

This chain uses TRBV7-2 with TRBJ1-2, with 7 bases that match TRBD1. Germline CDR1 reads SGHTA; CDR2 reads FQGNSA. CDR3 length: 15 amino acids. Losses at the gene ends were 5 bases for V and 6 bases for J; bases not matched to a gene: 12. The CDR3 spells CASSTGTAGGHGYTF. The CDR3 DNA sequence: TGTGCCAGCAGCACTGGGACAGCTGGGGGACATGGCTACACCTTC.

The DNA of the CDR3 is TGTGCCAGCAGCTCGGCGGGGGGAGCTTTCTTT. This codes for CASSSAGGAFF. V usage is TRBV6-6 and J usage is TRBJ1-1; possible D gene TRBD1, 5 bases. The CDR3 runs 11 residues. The germline V gene has CDR1 MNHNY and CDR2 SVGAGI (reference sequence). V was cut by 6 bases and J by 10 bases, with 12 bases left in between.

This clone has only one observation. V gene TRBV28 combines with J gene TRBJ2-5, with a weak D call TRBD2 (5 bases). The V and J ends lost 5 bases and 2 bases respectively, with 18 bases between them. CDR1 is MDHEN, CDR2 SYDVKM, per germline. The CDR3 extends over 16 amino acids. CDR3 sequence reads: CASSPPTGSEQETQYF. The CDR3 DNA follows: TGTGCCAGCAGTCCCCCGACGGGGTCGGAGCAAGAGACCCAGTACTTC.